This T cell receptor (beta chain) was retrieved from a study of T cell responses to AZD1222 COVID-19 vaccine. The germline V gene encodes CDR1 SGHAT and CDR2 FQNNGV. The CDR3 length is 15 residues. Unmatched junction bases numbered 6, after V lost 5 bases and J lost 0 bases. Study-wide results and limits: With two AZD1222 doses given, Spike-specific TCR breadth and depth both rose.

To note about this clone: Antigen unknown.

Clones were sequenced by immunoSEQ multiplex PCR, and TCRdb holds only the in-frame ones, with some missing. The sample shows roughly 86,000 clones, roughly nine tenths of them seen only once. The sequences come from peripheral blood, collected on day 0 of AZD1222 vaccination. V usage is TRBV11-2 and J usage is TRBJ1-1, with 7 bases identical to TRBD1. This clonotype originated in an adult in good health. This CDR3 is CASSPSTGLNTEAFF. The CDR3 nucleotides are TGTGCCAGCAGCCCTTCGACAGGGTTGAACACTGAAGCTTTCTTT.